This T cell receptor (beta chain) stems from a study of T cell responses to AZD1222 COVID-19 vaccine. Study-wide points: Every sample of the repertoires postdated the peak T cell response. Unmutated variant regions are reportedly targeted by nearly half of spike-specific TCRs. Donors skewed white British and female; clonal diversity was possibly underestimated. AZD1222 recipients seropositive at baseline numbered only six or seven.

On this clone itself: The target antigen is unknown.

Germline CDR1 SGHTA, CDR2 FQGTGA. V was clipped by 4 bases and J by 5 bases, with 8 bases between them. This CDR3 region has 13 residues. Clones were read by immunoSEQ multiplex PCR, and TCRdb kept only the in-frame ones, dropping some. The profile shows roughly 180,000 clones, about nine tenths of them singletons. V usage is TRBV7-3 and J usage is TRBJ2-2; D is undetermined. Sequences were derived from peripheral blood, sampled 28 days after the second AZD1222 dose. The origin of this receptor is an adult who received the AZD1222 COVID-19 vaccine. CDR3 coding DNA: TGTGCCAGCAGCTCGATAAATACCGGGGAGCTGTTTTTT. It is translated as CASSSINTGELFF.